This T cell receptor (beta chain) was obtained from a study of T cell responses to AZD1222 COVID-19 vaccine. Method: immunoSEQ multiplex PCR; TCRdb's copy keeps in-frame clones and lacks some. The sample carries roughly 25,000 clones, about 88% recorded once. The V and J ends lost 7 bases and 2 bases respectively, with 8 bases between them. The CDR3 is 12 amino acids. Germline V gene sequence: CDR1 MGHDK, CDR2 SYGVNS. Findings and limits, study-wide: There were vaccine-associated CD4 TCRs across spike, dominant at 160-218 and 743-854. A mostly white British donor set with more females was recruited, and clonal diversity was possibly underestimated. Increases in Spike-specific TCR breadth and depth were seen after two AZD1222 doses.

This clone was seen just once. The target antigen is unknown. The clonotype comes from an adult who received the AZD1222 COVID-19 vaccine. The chain recombines TRBV25-1 with TRBJ2-5; D call uncertain. The specimen comprised peripheral blood, sampled 28 days after the second AZD1222 dose. Here the CDR3 DNA reads TGTGCCAGCAATGGTTTTCAAGAGACCCAGTACTTC. It yields the protein CASNGFQETQYF.